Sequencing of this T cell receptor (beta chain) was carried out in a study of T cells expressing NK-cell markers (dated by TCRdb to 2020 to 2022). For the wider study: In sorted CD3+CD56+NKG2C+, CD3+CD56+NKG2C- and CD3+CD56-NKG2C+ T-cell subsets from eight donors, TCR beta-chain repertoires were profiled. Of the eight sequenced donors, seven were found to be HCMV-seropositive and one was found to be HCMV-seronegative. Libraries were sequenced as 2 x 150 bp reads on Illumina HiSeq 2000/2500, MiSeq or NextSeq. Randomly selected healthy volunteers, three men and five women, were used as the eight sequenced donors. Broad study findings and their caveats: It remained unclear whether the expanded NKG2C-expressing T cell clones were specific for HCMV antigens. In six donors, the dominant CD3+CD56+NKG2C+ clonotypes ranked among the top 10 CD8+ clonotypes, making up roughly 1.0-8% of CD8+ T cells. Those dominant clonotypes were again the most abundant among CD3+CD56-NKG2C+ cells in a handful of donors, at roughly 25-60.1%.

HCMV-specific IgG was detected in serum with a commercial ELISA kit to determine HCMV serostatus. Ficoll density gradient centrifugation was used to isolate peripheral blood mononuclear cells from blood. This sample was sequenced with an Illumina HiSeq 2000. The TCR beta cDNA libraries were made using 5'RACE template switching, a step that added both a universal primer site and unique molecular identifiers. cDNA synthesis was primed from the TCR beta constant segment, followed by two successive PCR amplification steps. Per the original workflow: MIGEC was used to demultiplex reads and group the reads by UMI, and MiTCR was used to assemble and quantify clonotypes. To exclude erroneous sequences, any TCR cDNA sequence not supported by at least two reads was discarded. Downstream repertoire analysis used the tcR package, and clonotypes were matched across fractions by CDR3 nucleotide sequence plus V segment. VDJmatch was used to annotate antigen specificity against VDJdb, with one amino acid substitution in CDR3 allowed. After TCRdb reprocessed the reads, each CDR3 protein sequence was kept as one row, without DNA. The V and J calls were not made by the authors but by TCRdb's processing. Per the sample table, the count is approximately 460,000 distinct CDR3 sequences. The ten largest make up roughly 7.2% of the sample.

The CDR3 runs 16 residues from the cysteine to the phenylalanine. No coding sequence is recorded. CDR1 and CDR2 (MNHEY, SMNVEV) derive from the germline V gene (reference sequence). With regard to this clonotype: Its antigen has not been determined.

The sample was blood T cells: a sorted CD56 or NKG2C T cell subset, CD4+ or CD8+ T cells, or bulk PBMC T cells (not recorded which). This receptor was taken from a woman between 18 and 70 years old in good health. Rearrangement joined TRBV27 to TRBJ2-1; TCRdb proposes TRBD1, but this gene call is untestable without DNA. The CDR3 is CASSSTGVRSYNEQFF.